The 6 T cell receptor beta chains below come from one sample, sequenced in a study of shared clonotypes between healthy human individuals. TCRdb keeps only in-frame clones here, not all; method: immunoSEQ multiplex PCR. The sample includes some 2,400,000 clones, approximately 94% of them seen just once. The source material was naive CD4+ T cells sorted from blood. Subset here: CD45RA+ positively selected. The receptor source for this set is a man aged 18 to 30 in good health.

Concerning this clone itself: Other DNA sequences from this sample encode an identical CDR3 as well. V usage is TRBV5-4 and J usage is TRBJ2-2; D gene unclear. The CDR3 consists of 16 residues. V was shortened by 0 bases and J by 2 bases, with 11 bases between the two germline ends. Looked up from germline, CDR1 is SGHNT and CDR2 is YYREEE (reference sequence). The CDR3, as DNA: TGTGCCAGCAGCTTGGCGCCGAAAGGTAACACCGGGGAGCTGTTTTTT. Translated: CASSLAPKGNTGELFF.

J is TRBJ1-2 and V is TRBV6-1; D remains ambiguous. CDR1 and CDR2 from the germline V gene are MNHNS and SASEGT. V was trimmed by 9 bases and J by 7 bases, leaving 18 bases between them. The CDR3 is 13 residues long. CDR3 region: CASSRALNSGYTF. As DNA, the CDR3 is TGTGCCAGTAGCCGGGCCTTAAACAGTGGCTACACCTTC.

J is TRBJ2-1 and V is TRBV25-1, with 7 bases fitting TRBD1. Germline V lookup: CDR1 MGHDK, CDR2 SYGVNS. Trimming removed 10 bases from V and 6 bases from J; junction bases left unmatched: 12. This CDR3 has 14 residues. The CDR3 nucleotides read TGTGCCACCACCGGGACAGCCTCGCCCAATGAGCAGTTCTTC. Translation: CATTGTASPNEQFF. Drawing the rest from reference TRBV25-1 and TRBJ2-1, the complete variable domain is EADIYQTPRYLVIGTGKKITLECSQTMGHDKMYWYQQDPGMELHLIHYSYGVNSTEKGDLSSESTVSRIRTEHFPLTLESARPSHTSQYLCATTGTASPNEQFFGPGTRLTVL.

The chain combines TRBV6-1 with TRBJ1-4, with D unresolved. The V end lost 4 bases, the J end lost 9 bases, and 12 bases lay between the germline ends. Germline assignment: CDR1 MNHNS and CDR2 SASEGT. The CDR3 runs to 13 residues. The CDR3 spells CASSGEGWKKLFF. CDR3 bases: TGTGCCAGCAGTGGGGAGGGTTGGAAAAAACTGTTTTTT.

The rearrangement joins TRBV6-1 to TRBJ2-3; 12 bases fit TRBD1. The junction had 3 bases not matched to a gene; V was cut back by 5 bases and J by 6 bases. This CDR3 spans 14 amino acids. CDR1 and CDR2 (germline): MNHNS, SASEGT. The CDR3 sequence is CASSRDRGLDTQYF. The CDR3 DNA sequence: TGTGCCAGCAGTCGGGACAGGGGGCTGGATACGCAGTATTTT.

The chain uses TRBV19 and TRBJ2-3; D is unresolved. The CDR3 length is 12 residues. The V end was cut by 5 bases, the J end by 5 bases, with 8 bases between. Germline lookup yields CDR1 LNHDA and CDR2 SQIVND (reference sequence). For the CDR3, the DNA is TGTGCCAGTAGTTTGCACGGAGATACGCAGTATTTT. Translated, it gives CASSLHGDTQYF.